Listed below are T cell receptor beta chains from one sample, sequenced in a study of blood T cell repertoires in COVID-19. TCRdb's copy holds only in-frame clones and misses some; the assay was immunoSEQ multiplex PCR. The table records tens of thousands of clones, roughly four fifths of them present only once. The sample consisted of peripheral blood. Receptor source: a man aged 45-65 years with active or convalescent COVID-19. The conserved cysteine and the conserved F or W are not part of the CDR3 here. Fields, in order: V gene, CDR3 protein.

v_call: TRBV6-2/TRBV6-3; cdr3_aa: ASSYRFGTGDLETQY
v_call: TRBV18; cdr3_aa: ASSRLAGPHTDTQY
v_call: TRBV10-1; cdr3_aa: ASSEGSANNSPLH
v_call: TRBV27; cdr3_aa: ASSLIGIAGVETQY
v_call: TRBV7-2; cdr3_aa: ASSAPRDQETQY
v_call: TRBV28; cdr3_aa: ASSLRLTPGGTEAF
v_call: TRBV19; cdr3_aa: ASSAGETQY
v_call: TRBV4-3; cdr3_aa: ASSQEWGTGRQPQH
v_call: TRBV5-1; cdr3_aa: ASSGGQGAYGYT
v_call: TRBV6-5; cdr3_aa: ASSYLDRGRIGYT
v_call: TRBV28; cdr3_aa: ASIDRNYGYT
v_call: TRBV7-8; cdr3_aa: ASSLVLVVSEQF
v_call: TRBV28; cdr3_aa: ASSLYAGGGEKLF
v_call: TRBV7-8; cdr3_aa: ASSSPGLANYNEQF
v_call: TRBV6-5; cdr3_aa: ASSYSGQGSYEQY
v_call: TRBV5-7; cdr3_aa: ASSLGRDRTSTDTQY
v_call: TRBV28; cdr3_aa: ASSSPGGSYNSPLH
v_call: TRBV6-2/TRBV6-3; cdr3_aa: ASSLNRYYEQY
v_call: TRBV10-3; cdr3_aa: AISGTSGGGEDTQY
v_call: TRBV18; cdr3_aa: ASSPGQAGQPQH
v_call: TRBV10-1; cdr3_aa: ASSESGTAQETQY
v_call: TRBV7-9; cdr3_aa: ASSLATGRETQY
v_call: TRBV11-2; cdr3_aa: ASSPGSFYNSPLH
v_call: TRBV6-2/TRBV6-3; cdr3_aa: ASSYSGQGDTDTQY
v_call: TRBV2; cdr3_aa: ASIPRGDSPLH
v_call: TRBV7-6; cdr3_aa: ASRPGVADTQY
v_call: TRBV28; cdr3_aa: ASSYYSGTGRGELF